The entry below gives a single TCR beta chain sequence along with its context. The V segment lost 2 bases and the J segment 0 bases; nucleotides outside the gene matches: 12. This CDR3 comprises 17 residues. The V gene's germline CDR1 is GTSNPN and CDR2 SVGIG (reference sequence). The source of the sample is a study of cytomegalovirus exposure and HLA in healthy donors. Study background: Roughly 80 million unique TCRs from HLA-typed donors made up an early data release.

PCR employed 60 Vbeta and 13 Jbeta primers. The repertoire was sequenced with immunoSEQ multiplex PCR; TCRdb's copy has only in-frame clones and lacks some. Counted here are under 150,000 clones, under 90% occurring once; the ten biggest clones make up about 2.7%. This TCR was recovered from a woman in her late teens or twenties in good health and CMV-seronegative. The rearrangement joins TRBV30 to TRBJ1-1; 7 nucleotides match TRBD1. Sequencing used PBMCs. The CDR3 region has the DNA TGTGCCTGGAGTATGCGATACAACAGGGGCCTGAACACTGAAGCTTTCTTT. Residues: CAWSMRYNRGLNTEAFF.